This record looks at one T cell receptor beta chain sequence and its context. One end of the junction does not line up with germline, which may come from a read error. These data belong to a study of T cells in Graves' hyperthyroidism and ophthalmopathy. Regions amplified from RNA transcripts were the TCR beta CDR3 regions. When the TCR CDR3 underwent first-round RT-PCR, the HTBI primer set was used. TCRdb analysed the multiplex PCR reads with MiXCR anew, one entry per CDR3 protein. Of hundreds of thousands of distinct CDR3 sequences listed, roughly a sixth were seen once; the top ten hold less than 3.5%. The study included ophthalmopathy patients with Clinical Activity Score at least 3, NOSPECS grade at least 4 and duration under 3 months. The sequence came from a woman between 40 and 50 years old with Graves' ophthalmopathy. The source material was blood.

CDR3 bases: TGTGCCAGCAAGCGGCTAGCGGGGGCCCCGAGCTCCTACGAGCAGTGCTTC. Its protein is CASKRLAGAPSSYEQCF. The chain employs TRBV27 and TRBJ2-7; 10 bases fit TRBD2. Germline lookup yields CDR1 MNHEY and CDR2 SMNVEV (reference sequence). This CDR3 has 17 amino acids.